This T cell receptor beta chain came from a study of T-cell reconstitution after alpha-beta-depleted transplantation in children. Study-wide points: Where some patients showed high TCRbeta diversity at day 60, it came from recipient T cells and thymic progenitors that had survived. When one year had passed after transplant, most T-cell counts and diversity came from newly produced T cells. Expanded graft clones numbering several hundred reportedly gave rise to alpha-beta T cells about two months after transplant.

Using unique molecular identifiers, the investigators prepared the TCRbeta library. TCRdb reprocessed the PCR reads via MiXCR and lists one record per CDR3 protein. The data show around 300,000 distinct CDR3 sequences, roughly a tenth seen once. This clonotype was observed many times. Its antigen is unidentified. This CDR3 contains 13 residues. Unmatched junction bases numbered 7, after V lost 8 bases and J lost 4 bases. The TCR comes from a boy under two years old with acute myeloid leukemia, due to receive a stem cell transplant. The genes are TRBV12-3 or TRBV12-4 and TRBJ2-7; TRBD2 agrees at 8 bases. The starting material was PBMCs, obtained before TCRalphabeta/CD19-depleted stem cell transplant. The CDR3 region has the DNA TGTGCCAGCTCCGAGCGGGGGATTTACGAGCAGTACTTC. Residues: CASSERGIYEQYF.